This is a list of T cell receptor beta chains from one sample in a study of T cells after yellow fever vaccination. In TCRdb, the 5' RACE reads were re-called with MiXCR into one record per CDR3 protein. The sample records about 170,000 distinct CDR3 sequences, 11% being singletons. The material was CD8+ T cells sorted from PBMCs, obtained 15 days after the yellow fever booster vaccination. These receptor sequences come from a man aged 18 to 30 who received the YFV17D yellow fever vaccine. CDR3s include the opening cysteine and the closing phenylalanine or tryptophan. Clone sizes are given selectively: once, few, many, or a class where the clone is expanded.

clone_size: .
v_call: TRBV7-6
cdr3_aa: CASSLYWGGNNEQFF

clone_size: .
v_call: TRBV20-1
cdr3_aa: CSARDGFWATDTQYF

clone_size: few
v_call: TRBV27
cdr3_aa: CASSGGNQPQHF

clone_size: few
v_call: TRBV12-3/TRBV12-4
cdr3_aa: CASSFSDSNTEAFF

clone_size: few
v_call: TRBV19
cdr3_aa: CASSTGWAYTF

clone_size: many
v_call: TRBV20-1
cdr3_aa: CSARRQGRVYTEAFF

clone_size: many
v_call: TRBV6-6
cdr3_aa: CASSHTGDDLAKNIQYF

clone_size: many
v_call: TRBV10-3
cdr3_aa: CAIRKTEVGEGDTQYF

clone_size: few
v_call: TRBV6-5
cdr3_aa: CASSFAGEQFF

clone_size: .
v_call: TRBV12-3/TRBV12-4
cdr3_aa: CASKRTGGTGELFF

clone_size: few
v_call: TRBV18
cdr3_aa: CASSPPETNYGYTF

clone_size: .
v_call: TRBV29-1
cdr3_aa: CSVVSPYGYTF

clone_size: few
v_call: TRBV12-3/TRBV12-4
cdr3_aa: CASNPGGGTDTQYF

clone_size: few
v_call: TRBV7-6
cdr3_aa: CASSYAPDQGLETQYF

clone_size: .
v_call: TRBV7-8
cdr3_aa: CASSLYVTEAFF

clone_size: .
v_call: TRBV28
cdr3_aa: CASSKNLVAGGLYLYNEQFF

clone_size: .
v_call: TRBV4-3
cdr3_aa: CASSQDSQGPELFF

clone_size: few
v_call: TRBV29-1
cdr3_aa: CSVPFGEQFF

clone_size: many
v_call: TRBV7-2
cdr3_aa: CASSLAYTQYF

clone_size: .
v_call: TRBV27
cdr3_aa: CASKEADYSNQPQHF

clone_size: few
v_call: TRBV12-3/TRBV12-4
cdr3_aa: CASSPADEGPYEQYF

clone_size: many
v_call: TRBV12-3/TRBV12-4
cdr3_aa: CASSPPGGLTKNIQYF

clone_size: .
v_call: TRBV5-1
cdr3_aa: CASSHRGGNEQFF

clone_size: many
v_call: TRBV19
cdr3_aa: CASSGQGSQPQHF

clone_size: .
v_call: TRBV18
cdr3_aa: CASSPTGQGVNEQYF

clone_size: few
v_call: TRBV4-3
cdr3_aa: CASSPRWTDENTGELFF

clone_size: .
v_call: TRBV4-3
cdr3_aa: CASSQNPWTVLNTEAFF

clone_size: .
v_call: TRBV12-3/TRBV12-4
cdr3_aa: CASSFWESQETQYF

clone_size: few
v_call: TRBV12-3/TRBV12-4
cdr3_aa: CASSPTGAVGYEQYF

clone_size: many
v_call: TRBV9
cdr3_aa: CASSRTGGSDTQYF

clone_size: once
v_call: TRBV7-2
cdr3_aa: CASSWGISYNEQFF

clone_size: .
v_call: TRBV6-1
cdr3_aa: CASSEDPILVRNTEAFF

clone_size: .
v_call: TRBV6-5
cdr3_aa: CASSSLRAYYNEQFF

clone_size: few
v_call: TRBV6-5
cdr3_aa: CASSYSRGRGSNVLTF

clone_size: many
v_call: TRBV6-5
cdr3_aa: CARPPTQGRGEQFF

clone_size: few
v_call: TRBV19
cdr3_aa: CASSIYRNVRAPDTQYF

clone_size: many
v_call: TRBV29-1
cdr3_aa: CSVGDNSYEQYF

clone_size: .
v_call: TRBV6-5
cdr3_aa: CASSRDTRPSTDTQYF

clone_size: few
v_call: TRBV4-3
cdr3_aa: CASSQAVRAETQYF

clone_size: few
v_call: TRBV27
cdr3_aa: CASSLGTGGFDEQFF

clone_size: few
v_call: TRBV7-2
cdr3_aa: CASSFVQSSGNTIYF

clone_size: few
v_call: TRBV15
cdr3_aa: CATSRTRQPSTDTQYF

clone_size: .
v_call: TRBV7-6
cdr3_aa: CASSLTGSGTDTQYF

clone_size: few
v_call: TRBV27
cdr3_aa: CASSISRRVAEAFF

clone_size: .
v_call: TRBV4-3
cdr3_aa: CASSQDEATGGERTEAFF

clone_size: many
v_call: TRBV4-3
cdr3_aa: CASSQDKDMGQQETQYF

clone_size: .
v_call: TRBV29-1
cdr3_aa: CSVELGLAGRHNEQFF

clone_size: many
v_call: TRBV20-1
cdr3_aa: CSAGAEGSSYNEQFF

clone_size: .
v_call: TRBV2
cdr3_aa: CASSGSQGGDTEAFF

clone_size: few
v_call: TRBV6-6
cdr3_aa: CASSYSQVANTGELFF

clone_size: .
v_call: TRBV7-2
cdr3_aa: CASSSSTGFNEQFF

clone_size: .
v_call: TRBV19
cdr3_aa: CASSARDRVYEQYF

clone_size: few
v_call: TRBV4-1
cdr3_aa: CASSRGGGSPYEQYF

clone_size: few
v_call: TRBV5-4
cdr3_aa: CASSLGIGVNTGELFF

clone_size: .
v_call: TRBV6-2/TRBV6-3
cdr3_aa: CASSPGTRKLFF

clone_size: few
v_call: TRBV5-6
cdr3_aa: CASSLSGGLSGNTIYF

clone_size: few
v_call: TRBV7-9
cdr3_aa: CASSLSLVGNEQFF

clone_size: few
v_call: TRBV27
cdr3_aa: CASSLDIATNEKLFF

clone_size: few
v_call: TRBV12-3/TRBV12-4
cdr3_aa: CASSLVGRGTQYF